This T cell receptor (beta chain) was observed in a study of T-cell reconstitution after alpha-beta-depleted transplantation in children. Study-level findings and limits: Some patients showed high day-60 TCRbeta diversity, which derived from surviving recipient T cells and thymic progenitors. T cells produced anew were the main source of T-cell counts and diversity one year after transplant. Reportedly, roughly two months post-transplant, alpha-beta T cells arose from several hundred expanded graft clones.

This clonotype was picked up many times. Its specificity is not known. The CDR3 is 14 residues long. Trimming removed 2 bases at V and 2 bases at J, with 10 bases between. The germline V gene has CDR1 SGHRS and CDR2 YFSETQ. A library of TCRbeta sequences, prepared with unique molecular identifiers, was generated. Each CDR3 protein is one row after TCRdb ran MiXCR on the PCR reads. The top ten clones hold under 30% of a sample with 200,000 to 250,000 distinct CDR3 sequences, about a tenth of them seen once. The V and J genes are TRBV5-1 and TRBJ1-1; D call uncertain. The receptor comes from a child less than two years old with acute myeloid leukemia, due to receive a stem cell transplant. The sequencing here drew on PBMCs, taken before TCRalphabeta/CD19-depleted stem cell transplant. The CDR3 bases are TGCGCCAGCAGCTTTTTACAGTTCAACACTGAAGCTTTCTTT. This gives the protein CASSFLQFNTEAFF.